This T cell receptor (beta chain) was sequenced during a study of T cells in Graves' hyperthyroidism and ophthalmopathy. Amplification targeted TCR beta CDR3 regions from RNA transcripts. A set of HTBI primers served as the primers for a first-round RT-PCR of the TCR CDR3. TCRdb re-analysed the multiplex PCR reads in MiXCR, keeping a single row per CDR3 protein. The sample lists 500,000 to 750,000 distinct CDR3 sequences, 14% occurring once. Notes on the study in general: Expanded thyroid clonotypes (above 0.001) were mostly also found in blood.

A remark on this clonotype: Antigen: not known.

The CDR3 is 13 residues long. Deletions cut 4 bases from V and 1 base from J, with 7 bases between. From germline, CDR1 is LNHDA and CDR2 SQIVND (reference sequence). The study excluded patients with uncontrolled infection, other autoimmune disease, pregnancy or lactation. PBMCs were collected from a 10 ml volume of fresh peripheral blood. The chain couples TRBV19 to TRBJ1-2; possible D gene TRBD1, 5 bases. The clonotype was recovered from a woman between 18 and 29 years old with Graves' ophthalmopathy. Source material: blood. The CDR3 region is CASSTGLNYGYTF. CDR3 nucleotide sequence: TGTGCCAGTAGTACGGGACTTAACTATGGCTACACCTTC.